This TCR beta chain was identified in a study of identical twins. Study-wide results and limits: Conclusions leaned on cross-sectional statistical analysis and did not track the same donors over time.

In its sample, this clonotype was seen many times. Its antigen is as yet unknown. A universal primer site was incorporated via template switching, and the cDNA contained unique molecular identifiers. In TCRdb, the 5' RACE reads were re-called with MiXCR into one record per CDR3 protein. The sample comprises hundreds of thousands of distinct CDR3 sequences, roughly an eighth of which are singletons, and around 1.6% rests with the top ten. This same sample was also part of a study on yellow fever vaccine responses in identical twins.

The clonotype comes from a woman younger than 35 in good health. Sequencing was performed on PBMCs.

The CDR3 spells CASSPWGGDTEAFF. The DNA for the CDR3 is TGTGCCAGCAGCCCGTGGGGGGGTGACACTGAAGCTTTCTTT. V gene TRBV11-2 combines with J gene TRBJ1-1, with D perhaps TRBD1 (5 bases). The CDR3 is 14 residues long. The germline V gene encodes CDR1 SGHAT and CDR2 FQNNGV. Trimming left V 5 bases short and J 3 bases short, with 13 bases between.